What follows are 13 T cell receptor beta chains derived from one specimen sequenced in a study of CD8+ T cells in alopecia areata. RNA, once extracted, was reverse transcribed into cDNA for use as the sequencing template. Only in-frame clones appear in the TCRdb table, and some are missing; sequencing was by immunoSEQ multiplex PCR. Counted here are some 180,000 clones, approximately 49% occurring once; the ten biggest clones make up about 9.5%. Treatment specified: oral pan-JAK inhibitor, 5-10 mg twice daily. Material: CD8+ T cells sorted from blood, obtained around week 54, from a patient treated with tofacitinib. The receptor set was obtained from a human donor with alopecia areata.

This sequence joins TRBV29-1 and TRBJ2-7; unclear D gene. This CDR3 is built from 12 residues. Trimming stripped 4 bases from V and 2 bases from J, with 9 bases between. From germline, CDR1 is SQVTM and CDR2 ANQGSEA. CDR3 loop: CSVGDAAYEQYF. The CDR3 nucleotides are TGCAGCGTTGGTGACGCAGCCTACGAGCAGTACTTC.

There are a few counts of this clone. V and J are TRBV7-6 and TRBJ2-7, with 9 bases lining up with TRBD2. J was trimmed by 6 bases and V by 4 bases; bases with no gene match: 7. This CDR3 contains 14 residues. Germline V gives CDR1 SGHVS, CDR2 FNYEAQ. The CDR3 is CASSSLAGWGEQYF. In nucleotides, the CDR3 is TGTGCCAGCAGCTCCCTAGCGGGGTGGGGCGAGCAGTACTTC. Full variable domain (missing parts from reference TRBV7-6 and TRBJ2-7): GAGVSQSPRYKVTKRGQDVALRCDPISGHVSLYWYRQALGQGPEFLTYFNYEAQQDKSGLPNDRFSAERPEGSISTLTIQRTEQRDSAMYRCASSSLAGWGEQYFGPGTRLTVT.

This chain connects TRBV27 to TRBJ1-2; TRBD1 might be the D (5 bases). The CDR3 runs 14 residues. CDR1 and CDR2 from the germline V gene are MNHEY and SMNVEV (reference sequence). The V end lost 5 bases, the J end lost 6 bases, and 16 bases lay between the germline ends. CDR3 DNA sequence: TGTGCCAGCAGTAAGCCTAGTGAGGGGAATGGCTACACCTTC. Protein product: CASSKPSEGNGYTF.

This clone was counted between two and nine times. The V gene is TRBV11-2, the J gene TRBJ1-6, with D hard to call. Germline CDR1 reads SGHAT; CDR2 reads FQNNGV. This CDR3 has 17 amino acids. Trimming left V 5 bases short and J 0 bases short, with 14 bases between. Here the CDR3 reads CASSLRRTSSYNSPLHF. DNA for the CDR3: TGTGCCAGCAGCCTGCGACGAACGAGCTCCTATAATTCACCCCTCCACTTT.

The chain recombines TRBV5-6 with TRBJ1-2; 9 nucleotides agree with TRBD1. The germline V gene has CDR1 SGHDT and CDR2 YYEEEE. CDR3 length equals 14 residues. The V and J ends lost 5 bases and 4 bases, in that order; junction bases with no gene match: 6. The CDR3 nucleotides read TGTGCCAGCAGAACCGGGACAGGGCTCTATGGCTACACCTTC. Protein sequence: CASRTGTGLYGYTF.

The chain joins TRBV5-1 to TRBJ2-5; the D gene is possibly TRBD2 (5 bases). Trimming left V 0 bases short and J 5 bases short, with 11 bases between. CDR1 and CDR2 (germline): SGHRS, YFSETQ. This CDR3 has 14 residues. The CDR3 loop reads CASSLGVGEETQYF. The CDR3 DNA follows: TGCGCCAGCAGCTTGGGAGTCGGGGAGGAGACCCAGTACTTC.

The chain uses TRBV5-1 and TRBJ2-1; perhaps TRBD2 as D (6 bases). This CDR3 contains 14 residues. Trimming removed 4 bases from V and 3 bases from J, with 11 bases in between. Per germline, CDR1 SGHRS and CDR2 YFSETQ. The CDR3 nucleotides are TGCGCCAGCAGCCAGATCGGGGGCTACAATGAGCAGTTCTTC. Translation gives CASSQIGGYNEQFF.

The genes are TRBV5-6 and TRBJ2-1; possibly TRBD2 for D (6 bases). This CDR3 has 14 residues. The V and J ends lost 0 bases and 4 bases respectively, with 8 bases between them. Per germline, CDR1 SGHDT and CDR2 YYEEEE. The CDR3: CASSLASGYNEQFF. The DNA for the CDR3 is TGTGCCAGCAGCTTGGCGAGCGGGTACAATGAGCAGTTCTTC.

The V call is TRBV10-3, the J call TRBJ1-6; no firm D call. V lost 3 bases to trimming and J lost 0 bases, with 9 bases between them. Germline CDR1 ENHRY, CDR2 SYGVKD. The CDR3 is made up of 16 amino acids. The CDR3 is CAISDPANSYNSPLHF. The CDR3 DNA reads TGTGCCATCAGTGATCCTGCCAACTCCTATAATTCACCCCTCCACTTT.

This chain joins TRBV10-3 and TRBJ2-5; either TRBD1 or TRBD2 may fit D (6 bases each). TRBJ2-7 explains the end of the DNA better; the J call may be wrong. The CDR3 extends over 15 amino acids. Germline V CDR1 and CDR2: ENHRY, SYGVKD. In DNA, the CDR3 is TGTGCCACCTGGGGGGCCCTCGGGATCTCCTACGAGCAGTACTTC. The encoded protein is CATWGALGISYEQYF.

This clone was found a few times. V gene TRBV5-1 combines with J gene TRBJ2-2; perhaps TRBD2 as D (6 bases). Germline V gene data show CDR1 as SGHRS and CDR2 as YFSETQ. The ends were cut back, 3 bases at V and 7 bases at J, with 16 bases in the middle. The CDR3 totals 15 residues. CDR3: CASSSDGGVSGELFF. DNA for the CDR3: TGCGCCAGCAGCTCGGACGGAGGGGTTAGCGGGGAGCTGTTTTTT.

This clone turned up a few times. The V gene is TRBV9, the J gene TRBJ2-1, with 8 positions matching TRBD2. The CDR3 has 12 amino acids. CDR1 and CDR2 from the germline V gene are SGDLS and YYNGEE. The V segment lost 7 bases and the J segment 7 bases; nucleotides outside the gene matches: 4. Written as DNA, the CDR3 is TGTGCCAGCGCGGCGGGGGGTAATGAGCAGTTCTTC. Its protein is CASAAGGNEQFF. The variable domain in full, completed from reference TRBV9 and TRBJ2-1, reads DSGVTQTPKHLITATGQRVTLRCSPRSGDLSVYWYQQSLDQGLQFLIQYYNGEERAKGNILERFSAQQFPDLHSELNLSSLELGDSALYFCASAAGGNEQFFGPGTRLTVL.

CDR3 DNA sequence: TGCGCCAGCAGCCGCCTGGGCAGGCCATATGAAGCTTTCTTT. Translated, it gives CASSRLGRPYEAFF. V and J are TRBV4-1 and TRBJ1-1; D is undetermined. Per the germline V gene, CDR1 is MGHRA and CDR2 is YSYEKL. CDR3 length: 14 residues. V was clipped by 4 bases and J by 7 bases, with 16 bases between them.